The next 14 T cell receptor beta chains were all read from a single sample in a study of molecular identifiers for immune sequencing clone quantification (dated by TCRdb to 2016 to 2019). Libraries were prepared through PCR. Sequencing relied on a NextSeq 500. The public reads were quality trimmed at Q25 with fastp and then assembled into clones with MiXCR by TCRdb, keeping productive beta chains. Every CDR3 protein is listed once, alongside the most common genes and DNA of its rows. This sample holds under 600,000 distinct CDR3 sequences; about 25% were observed only once. The ten largest make up about 0.75% of the sample. Sequencing was done on a sample of naive CD8+ T cells from blood, with Jurkat cell RNA spiked in. In the paper's terms, the cell subset or site label means: FACS-sorted CD8+CD4-CCR7+CD45RA+ naive T cells. These receptors were taken from a human donor in good health. Some libraries in this study had Jurkat cell RNA spiked in.

This clonotype was seen repeatedly, ten times or more. CDR3 DNA: TGTGCCAGCAGAACAGGGGACAATCAGCCCCAGCATTTT. Protein sequence: CASRTGDNQPQHF. The chain has TRBV6-2 or TRBV6-3 and TRBJ1-5, with TRBD1 identical over 7 bases. CDR1 and CDR2 (germline): MNHEY, SVGEGT. This CDR3 contains 13 residues. The junction had 2 bases not matched to a gene; V was cut back by 6 bases and J by 3 bases.

J is TRBJ1-5 and V is TRBV20-1; TRBD1 aligns across 8 bases. The CDR3 totals 16 residues. The V and J ends lost 5 bases and 5 bases, in that order; junction bases with no gene match: 14. Per germline, CDR1 DFQATT and CDR2 SNEGSKA (reference sequence). In DNA form, the CDR3 reads TGCAGTGCTGGACAGGGATCAGGCTCTGGCCATCAGCCCCAGCATTTT. Its translation is CSAGQGSGSGHQPQHF.

This clonotype is a singleton in its sample. This sequence joins TRBV4-1 and TRBJ1-2; the D is unclear. Trimming cost V 0 bases and J 0 bases, with 8 bases left between them. The CDR3 consists of 15 residues. The germline V gene has CDR1 MGHRA and CDR2 YSYEKL. CDR3 bases: TGCGCCAGCAGCCAAGAGAGGAAGACTAACTATGGCTACACCTTC. Amino acids: CASSQERKTNYGYTF.

Worth noting for this clonotype: Compared with germline, one end of the junction differs, possibly owing to a read error. This chain uses TRBV28 with TRBJ2-7; TRBD2 might be the D (7 bases). The CDR3 loop spans 13 amino acids. CDR1 and CDR2 from the germline V gene are MDHEN and SYDVKM. The CDR3 DNA reads TGTGCCGGCAGGGGAGGGCGATCCTACGAGCAGTACTTC. Amino acids: CAGRGGRSYEQYF.

This clonotype was observed many times. V and J are TRBV20-1 and TRBJ1-1; no firm D call. This CDR3 contains 15 residues. Trimming shortened V by 0 bases and J by 0 bases, and 11 bases separated the two germline ends. Germline CDR1 DFQATT, CDR2 SNEGSKA (reference sequence). CDR3 residues: CSARDWGSMNTEAFF. The CDR3 nucleotides are TGCAGTGCTAGAGATTGGGGTTCCATGAACACTGAAGCTTTCTTT.

As for this clonotype: One end of the junction varies from germline; a read error may be responsible. The chain links TRBV6-5 to TRBJ2-3, with D uncertain. Germline values: CDR1 MNHEY, CDR2 SVGAGI. CDR3 length: 12 amino acids. The CDR3 DNA follows: TGTGCGAGCAGCATCATCACAGCTCCGCCGTCTTTT. It yields the protein CASSIITAPPSF.

The V and J genes are TRBV7-3 and TRBJ2-1; no firm D call. The ends were cut back, 5 bases at V and 7 bases at J, with 12 bases in the middle. The CDR3 length is 13 residues. The germline V gene encodes CDR1 SGHTA and CDR2 FQGTGA. The CDR3 DNA reads TGTGCCAGCAGCCCGGGTAATCTAAATGAGCAGTTCTTC. Translated, it gives CASSPGNLNEQFF.

The chain is built from TRBV19 and TRBJ1-1; no clear D gene. Trimming pared 3 bases from V and 4 bases from J, leaving 9 bases between. The CDR3 is made up of 13 amino acids. Germline loops: CDR1 LNHDA, CDR2 SQIVND (reference sequence). The chain's CDR3 is CASSMFSTTEAFF. CDR3 nucleotide sequence: TGTGCCAGTAGTATGTTTTCGACCACTGAAGCTTTCTTT.

The rearrangement links TRBV5-1 to TRBJ2-1, with 10 bases lining up with TRBD2. Germline CDR1 is SGHRS and CDR2 is YFSETQ. The V gene end was trimmed by 1 base and the J gene end by 6 bases; junction bases not matched to a gene: 10. The CDR3 has 17 amino acids. CDR3: CASSLHSGGAAPNEQFF. The CDR3 DNA follows: TGCGCCAGCAGCTTGCACAGCGGGGGGGCCGCTCCCAATGAGCAGTTCTTC.

This clonotype was seen at least ten times. The V call is TRBV5-6, the J call TRBJ2-3; 11 positions agree with TRBD2. The germline CDR1 and CDR2 sequences are SGHDT and YYEEEE. This CDR3 is built from 16 residues. Losses at the gene ends were 2 bases for V and 1 base for J; bases not matched to a gene: 3. CDR3 bases: TGTGCCAGCAGCTTAGGACTAGCGGGCCGCACAGATACGCAGTATTTT. This gives the protein CASSLGLAGRTDTQYF.

V is TRBV20-1 and J is TRBJ2-7; TRBD2 aligns across 8 bases. The CDR3 contains 14 residues. From germline, CDR1 is DFQATT and CDR2 SNEGSKA (reference sequence). The CDR3 region has the DNA TGCAGCCTACATATAGCGGGGAACTTCTACGAGCAGTACTTC. Translated, it gives CSLHIAGNFYEQYF.

This clonotype was observed many times. The rearrangement links TRBV7-9 to TRBJ2-7, with TRBD2 as a possible D gene (7 bases). CDR3 length: 18 amino acids. V was pared by 5 bases and J by 1 base, with 24 bases between. Looked up from germline, CDR1 is SEHNR and CDR2 is FQNEAQ (reference sequence). The CDR3, as DNA: TGTGCCAGCAGCACATCCGTCGGGGAGGGGGTAGCGTCCTACGAGCAGTACTTC. Amino acids: CASSTSVGEGVASYEQYF.

This clonotype was counted ten times or more. The rearrangement joins TRBV5-1 to TRBJ2-3; TRBD2 matches 13 bases. The CDR3 is 16 amino acids. Per germline, CDR1 SGHRS and CDR2 YFSETQ. V was pared by 4 bases and J by 5 bases, with 7 bases of the junction left unmatched. The CDR3 here is CASSQLAGGPVDTQYF. CDR3 bases: TGCGCCAGCAGCCAACTAGCGGGGGGGCCCGTAGATACGCAGTATTTT.

This clonotype turned up a few times. The rearrangement joins TRBV7-9 to TRBJ2-5; a weak D match, TRBD2 (6 bases). V was shortened by 1 base and J by 5 bases, with 17 bases between the two germline ends. The CDR3 spans 16 residues. Germline V gives CDR1 SEHNR, CDR2 FQNEAQ (reference sequence). Here the CDR3 reads CASSLGRSGGEETQYF. DNA of the CDR3: TGTGCCAGCAGCTTAGGTCGAAGCGGCGGGGAGGAGACCCAGTACTTC.